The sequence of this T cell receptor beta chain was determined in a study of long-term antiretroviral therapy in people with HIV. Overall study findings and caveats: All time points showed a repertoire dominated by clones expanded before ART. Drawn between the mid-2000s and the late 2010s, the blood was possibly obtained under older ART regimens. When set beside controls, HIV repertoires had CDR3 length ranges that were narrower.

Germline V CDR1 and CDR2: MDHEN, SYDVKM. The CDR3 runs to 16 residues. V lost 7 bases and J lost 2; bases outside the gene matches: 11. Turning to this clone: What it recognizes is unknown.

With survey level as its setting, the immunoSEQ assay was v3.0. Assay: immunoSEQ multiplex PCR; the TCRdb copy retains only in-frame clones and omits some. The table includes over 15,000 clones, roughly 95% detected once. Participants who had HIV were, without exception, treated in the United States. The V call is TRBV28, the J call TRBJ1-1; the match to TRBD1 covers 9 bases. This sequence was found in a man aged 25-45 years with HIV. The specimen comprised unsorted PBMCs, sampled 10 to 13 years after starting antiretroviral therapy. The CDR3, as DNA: TGTGCCAGCACCATCAGTTGGACAGGGGAAAACACTGAAGCTTTCTTT. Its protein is CASTISWTGENTEAFF.